This TCR beta chain was profiled in a study of breast tumors, draining lymph nodes, adjacent tissues. TCRdb passed the multiplex PCR reads through MiXCR, listing each CDR3 protein once. The sample includes 150,000 to 200,000 distinct CDR3 sequences, around a third of them seen just once. This clonotype has at least ten counts. Breast cancer patients provided tissue from their axillary draining lymph nodes. V dropped 7 bases and J dropped 4 bases, with 20 bases sitting between them. The CDR3 extends over 16 amino acids. Sequences were obtained from axillary lymph node tissue. The chain has TRBV12-3 or TRBV12-4 and TRBJ2-1; TRBD2 is a possible D gene (5 bases). This TCR was sampled from a female donor with breast cancer. Some clones in this sample may be carry-over from other donors' samples. The DNA of the CDR3 is TGTGCCAGCACCTTCCCGGGCCCCCCGGGGTACAATGAGCAGTTCTTC. This translates into CASTFPGPPGYNEQFF.